This is a list of T cell receptor beta chains from one sample in a study of cytomegalovirus exposure and HLA in healthy donors. Measured with immunoSEQ multiplex PCR; TCRdb has only the in-frame clones, and not every one. The sample includes 150,000 to 200,000 clones, around 79% of them seen just once. Source material: PBMCs. These receptor sequences come from a woman in her forties or fifties in good health and CMV-seropositive. The CDR3 runs from the conserved cysteine through the conserved F or W. D genes are given only for firm matches. Size is omitted from some rows. Given values are once, few, many or a class for expanded clones.

D gene: TRBD1; J gene: TRBJ2-7; clone size: NA; V gene: TRBV7-2; CDR3 protein: CASSLAVPGGSYEQYF; CDR3 DNA: TGTGCCAGCAGCTTAGCAGTCCCAGGGGGCTCCTACGAGCAGTACTTC
D gene: NA; J gene: TRBJ1-1; clone size: NA; V gene: TRBV6-5; CDR3 protein: CASSYLQGEAFF; CDR3 DNA: TGTGCCAGCAGTTACTTACAGGGAGAAGCTTTCTTT
D gene: TRBD1; J gene: TRBJ2-5; clone size: NA; V gene: TRBV10-2; CDR3 protein: CASSPGDRDITETQYF; CDR3 DNA: TGCGCCAGCAGCCCTGGGGACAGGGATATAACAGAGACCCAGTACTTC
D gene: NA; J gene: TRBJ2-2; clone size: NA; V gene: TRBV6-1; CDR3 protein: CASSDRGGVGFAGELFF; CDR3 DNA: TGTGCCAGCAGTGACAGGGGAGGGGTAGGCTTTGCCGGGGAGCTGTTTTTT
D gene: TRBD2; J gene: TRBJ2-5; clone size: NA; V gene: TRBV9; CDR3 protein: CASSVRGGLYETQYF; CDR3 DNA: TGTGCCAGCAGCGTACGGGGGGGCCTCTATGAGACCCAGTACTTC
D gene: TRBD1; J gene: TRBJ1-1; clone size: NA; V gene: TRBV9; CDR3 protein: CASSVRTGPNTEAFF; CDR3 DNA: TGTGCCAGCAGCGTAAGGACAGGGCCGAACACTGAAGCTTTCTTT
D gene: NA; J gene: TRBJ2-1; clone size: NA; V gene: TRBV21-1; CDR3 protein: CASSRLGSSYNEQFF; CDR3 DNA: TGTGCCAGCAGTCGACTGGGTAGCTCCTACAATGAGCAGTTCTTC
D gene: TRBD1; J gene: TRBJ2-1; clone size: NA; V gene: TRBV4-1; CDR3 protein: CASSLGQGGYNEQFF; CDR3 DNA: TGCGCCAGCAGCCTTGGACAGGGAGGTTACAATGAGCAGTTCTTC
D gene: TRBD1; J gene: TRBJ1-1; clone size: NA; V gene: TRBV5-6; CDR3 protein: CASSGGTTGRTEAFF; CDR3 DNA: TGTGCCAGCAGCGGGGGGACGACAGGGAGGACTGAAGCTTTCTTT
D gene: NA; J gene: TRBJ2-7; clone size: NA; V gene: TRBV7-8; CDR3 protein: CASSTRQVQVYEQYF; CDR3 DNA: TGTGCCAGCAGCACGAGACAGGTTCAGGTCTACGAGCAGTACTTC
D gene: NA; J gene: TRBJ2-5; clone size: NA; V gene: TRBV6-5; CDR3 protein: CASSPYGQKETQYF; CDR3 DNA: TGTGCCAGCAGTCCATACGGACAGAAAGAGACCCAGTACTTC
D gene: NA; J gene: TRBJ2-2; clone size: NA; V gene: TRBV6-1; CDR3 protein: CASSAPRTGELFF; CDR3 DNA: TGTGCCAGCTCCGCGCCTCGCACCGGGGAGCTGTTTTTT
D gene: NA; J gene: TRBJ2-6; clone size: NA; V gene: TRBV5-6; CDR3 protein: CASSLGGTSDSGANVLTF; CDR3 DNA: TGTGCCAGCAGCTTGGGGGGGACATCAGACTCTGGGGCCAACGTCCTGACTTTC
D gene: TRBD2; J gene: TRBJ2-1; clone size: NA; V gene: TRBV10-1; CDR3 protein: CASSFRSGMRNEQFF; CDR3 DNA: TGCGCCAGCAGCTTCCGAAGCGGGATGCGAAATGAGCAGTTCTTC
D gene: NA; J gene: TRBJ2-7; clone size: NA; V gene: TRBV28; CDR3 protein: CASSLSGHSYEQYF; CDR3 DNA: TGTGCCAGCAGTTTATCGGGACATTCCTACGAGCAGTACTTC
D gene: NA; J gene: TRBJ2-5; clone size: NA; V gene: TRBV4-2; CDR3 protein: CASSQDRGQETQYF; CDR3 DNA: TGTGCCAGCAGCCAAGACCGGGGCCAAGAGACCCAGTACTTC
D gene: NA; J gene: TRBJ2-5; clone size: NA; V gene: TRBV7-2; CDR3 protein: CASKTYETQYF; CDR3 DNA: TGTGCCAGCAAAACATATGAGACCCAGTACTTC
D gene: TRBD2; J gene: TRBJ2-3; clone size: few; V gene: TRBV11-1; CDR3 protein: CASSLGAGGSTDTQYF; CDR3 DNA: TGTGCCAGCAGCCTGGGGGCGGGAGGGAGCACAGATACGCAGTATTTT